Listed below are T cell receptor beta chains from one sample, sequenced in a study of Ad26.COV2.S vaccination and SARS-CoV-2 variants. The method was immunoSEQ multiplex PCR; TCRdb's version includes in-frame clones alone and lacks a portion of them. The data contain approximately 500,000 clones, around 90% of them singletons. Sample: peripheral blood, taken in a trial of Ad26.COV2.S vaccine versus placebo. All receptors derive from a person between 18 and 65 years old who received the Ad26.COV2.S COVID-19 vaccine or a placebo. Both conserved end residues are part of each CDR3. Fields, in order: V gene, D gene, clone size, J gene, CDR3 protein, CDR3 DNA. D genes are given only for firm matches. Size values are once, few and many counts, or a class for expanded clones, and some rows have none.

v_gene: TRBV6-5; d_gene: .; abundance: .; j_gene: TRBJ2-5; CDR3aa: CASSSGSQTQYF; CDR3nt: TGTGCCAGCAGCTCCGGGAGCCAGACCCAGTACTTC
v_gene: TRBV7-9; d_gene: TRBD1; abundance: few; j_gene: TRBJ2-1; CDR3aa: CASSQGQINYNEQFF; CDR3nt: TGTGCCAGCAGCCAGGGACAGATTAACTACAATGAGCAGTTCTTC
v_gene: TRBV28; d_gene: TRBD2; abundance: few; j_gene: TRBJ2-7; CDR3aa: CASSLWGGTSGRNEQYF; CDR3nt: TGTGCCAGCAGTTTATGGGGGGGGACTAGCGGGAGAAACGAGCAGTACTTC
v_gene: TRBV6-2/TRBV6-3; d_gene: .; abundance: .; j_gene: TRBJ1-2; CDR3aa: CASSITRGSLNYGYTF; CDR3nt: TGTGCCAGCAGCATAACGAGGGGCTCACTTAACTATGGCTACACCTTC
v_gene: TRBV7-2; d_gene: TRBD1; abundance: .; j_gene: TRBJ1-1; CDR3aa: CASGPGQGNTEAFF; CDR3nt: TGTGCCAGCGGACCGGGACAGGGGAACACTGAAGCTTTCTTT
v_gene: TRBV5-5; d_gene: TRBD2; abundance: .; j_gene: TRBJ2-7; CDR3aa: CASSPGPAGPNEYF; CDR3nt: TGTGCCAGCAGCCCCGGTCCAGCGGGACCGAACGAGTACTTC
v_gene: TRBV5-1; d_gene: .; abundance: once; j_gene: TRBJ2-2; CDR3aa: CASSPLDSGELFF; CDR3nt: TGCGCCAGCAGCCCCCTCGACAGCGGGGAGCTGTTTTTT
v_gene: TRBV2; d_gene: TRBD2; abundance: .; j_gene: TRBJ2-7; CDR3aa: CASSEGLAGTFYEQYF; CDR3nt: TGTGCCAGCAGTGAGGGATTAGCGGGAACCTTTTACGAGCAGTACTTC
v_gene: TRBV5-1; d_gene: .; abundance: .; j_gene: TRBJ1-6; CDR3aa: CASSSPDSQNSPLHF; CDR3nt: TGCGCCAGCAGCTCGCCGGACAGTCAAAATTCACCCCTCCACTTT
v_gene: TRBV19; d_gene: .; abundance: .; j_gene: TRBJ2-1; CDR3aa: CASRDSYNEQFF; CDR3nt: TGTGCCAGCCGGGACTCCTACAATGAGCAGTTCTTC
v_gene: TRBV7-8; d_gene: .; abundance: .; j_gene: TRBJ2-7; CDR3aa: CASSSLPGPYEQYF; CDR3nt: TGTGCCAGCAGCTCACTACCGGGGCCCTACGAGCAGTACTTC
v_gene: TRBV11-2; d_gene: .; abundance: .; j_gene: TRBJ1-4; CDR3aa: CASSPRLGTTNEKLFF; CDR3nt: TGTGCCAGCAGCCCAAGACTGGGGACAACTAATGAAAAACTGTTTTTT
v_gene: TRBV6-5; d_gene: .; abundance: .; j_gene: TRBJ2-7; CDR3aa: CASSYRMGEQYF; CDR3nt: TGTGCCAGCAGCTACCGAATGGGCGAGCAGTACTTC
v_gene: TRBV7-2; d_gene: .; abundance: .; j_gene: TRBJ2-1; CDR3aa: CASSLRSGSYNEQFF; CDR3nt: TGTGCCAGCAGCCTAAGGAGTGGCTCCTACAATGAGCAGTTCTTC
v_gene: TRBV5-1; d_gene: .; abundance: .; j_gene: TRBJ2-7; CDR3aa: CASSPQGSSYEQYF; CDR3nt: TGCGCCAGCAGCCCGCAGGGGAGCTCCTACGAGCAGTACTTC
v_gene: TRBV28; d_gene: .; abundance: .; j_gene: TRBJ2-5; CDR3aa: CASTLGRGSQYF; CDR3nt: TGTGCCAGCACCCTGGGGCGTGGGTCCCAGTACTTC
v_gene: TRBV10-3; d_gene: TRBD2; abundance: .; j_gene: TRBJ2-2; CDR3aa: CAISPRGGRGAGELFF; CDR3nt: TGTGCCATCAGCCCAAGGGGCGGGAGAGGTGCCGGGGAGCTGTTTTTT
v_gene: TRBV18; d_gene: .; abundance: once; j_gene: TRBJ1-1; CDR3aa: CATSDQVGTEAFF; CDR3nt: TGTGCCACCTCAGACCAGGTGGGGACTGAAGCTTTCTTT
v_gene: TRBV5-1; d_gene: .; abundance: .; j_gene: TRBJ2-4; CDR3aa: CASPLGDDMAKNIQYF; CDR3nt: TGCGCCAGCCCACTTGGGGATGATATGGCCAAAAACATTCAGTACTTC
v_gene: TRBV7-9; d_gene: TRBD1; abundance: few; j_gene: TRBJ2-2; CDR3aa: CASSSRDRGMTGELFF; CDR3nt: TGTGCCAGCAGCTCACGGGACAGGGGAATGACCGGGGAGCTGTTTTTT
v_gene: TRBV6-4; d_gene: TRBD2; abundance: .; j_gene: TRBJ2-1; CDR3aa: CASSEELADWHEQFF; CDR3nt: TGTGCCAGCAGCGAAGAACTAGCGGACTGGCATGAGCAGTTCTTC
v_gene: TRBV6-2/TRBV6-3; d_gene: TRBD1; abundance: .; j_gene: TRBJ2-2; CDR3aa: CASSSGQENTGELFF; CDR3nt: TGTGCCAGCAGTTCTGGACAGGAGAACACCGGGGAGCTGTTTTTT
v_gene: TRBV10-3; d_gene: TRBD1; abundance: .; j_gene: TRBJ1-1; CDR3aa: CATGQGTEAFF; CDR3nt: TGTGCCACCGGACAGGGTACTGAAGCTTTCTTT
v_gene: TRBV12-3/TRBV12-4; d_gene: .; abundance: .; j_gene: TRBJ2-2; CDR3aa: CASSFGPTGELFF; CDR3nt: TGTGCCAGCAGTTTTGGCCCCACCGGGGAGCTGTTTTTT
v_gene: TRBV5-8; d_gene: TRBD1; abundance: .; j_gene: TRBJ2-3; CDR3aa: CASSRTGVKDTQYF; CDR3nt: TGTGCCAGCAGCCGGACAGGGGTAAAAGATACGCAGTATTTT
v_gene: TRBV6-5; d_gene: .; abundance: .; j_gene: TRBJ2-1; CDR3aa: CASRLGTANNEQFF; CDR3nt: TGTGCCAGCAGGCTCGGGACGGCTAACAATGAGCAGTTCTTC
v_gene: TRBV15; d_gene: TRBD1; abundance: .; j_gene: TRBJ2-7; CDR3aa: CATSGQGFHEQYF; CDR3nt: TGTGCCACCAGTGGACAGGGGTTCCACGAGCAGTACTTC
v_gene: TRBV9; d_gene: TRBD1; abundance: once; j_gene: TRBJ2-1; CDR3aa: CASSPSPGTGPFF; CDR3nt: TGTGCCAGCAGCCCGAGCCCCGGGACAGGGCCGTTCTTC
v_gene: TRBV6-2/TRBV6-3; d_gene: .; abundance: .; j_gene: TRBJ1-2; CDR3aa: CASSDDLWRGYTF; CDR3nt: TGTGCCAGCAGTGACGACCTGTGGAGGGGCTACACCTTC
v_gene: TRBV7-9; d_gene: .; abundance: .; j_gene: TRBJ1-6; CDR3aa: CASSFSKGGDSPLHF; CDR3nt: TGTGCCAGCAGCTTTTCTAAGGGTGGGGATTCACCCCTCCACTTT
v_gene: TRBV2; d_gene: .; abundance: few; j_gene: TRBJ1-2; CDR3aa: CASERYPTYGYTF; CDR3nt: TGTGCCAGCGAGAGATATCCGACCTATGGCTACACCTTC